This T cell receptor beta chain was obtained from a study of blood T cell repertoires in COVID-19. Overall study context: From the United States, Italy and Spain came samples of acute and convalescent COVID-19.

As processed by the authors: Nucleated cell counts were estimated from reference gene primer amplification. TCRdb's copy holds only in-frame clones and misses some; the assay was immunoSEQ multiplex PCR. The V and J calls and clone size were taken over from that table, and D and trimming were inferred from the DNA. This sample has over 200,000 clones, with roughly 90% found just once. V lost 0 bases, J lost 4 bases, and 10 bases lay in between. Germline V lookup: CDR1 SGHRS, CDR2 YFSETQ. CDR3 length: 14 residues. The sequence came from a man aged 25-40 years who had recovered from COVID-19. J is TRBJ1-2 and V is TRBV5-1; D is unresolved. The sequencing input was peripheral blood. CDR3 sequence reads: CASSLEHRGYGYTF. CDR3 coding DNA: TGCGCCAGCAGCTTGGAACACCGGGGCTATGGCTACACCTTC.